This entry lists 24 T cell receptor beta chains sequenced from one sample in a study of T cells after posttransplantation cyclophosphamide. Assay: immunoSEQ multiplex PCR; the TCRdb copy retains only in-frame clones and omits some. There are more than 35,000 clones in the sample, none observed a single time. The sample taken for sequencing was PBMCs. All receptors come from a man aged 50 or older in good health, CMV-negative, and a related stem cell transplant donor.

This clone occurred many times. The rearrangement joins TRBV18 to TRBJ2-1, with 8 bases that match TRBD2. The V gene end was trimmed by 3 bases and the J gene end by 1 base; junction bases not matched to a gene: 2. CDR1 and CDR2 (germline): KGHSH, LQKENI. The CDR3 spans 15 residues. The CDR3 region has the DNA TGTGCCAGCTCACCGGGCGGGAGGTCCTACAATGAGCAGTTCTTC. Amino acids: CASSPGGRSYNEQFF.

At least ten counts were recorded for this clone. The chain uses TRBV18 and TRBJ2-1, with a possible D match to TRBD2 (5 bases). This CDR3 has 15 amino acids. V was cut by 0 bases and J by 3 bases, with 9 bases left in between. CDR1 is KGHSH, CDR2 LQKENI, per germline. The CDR3 region is CASSPPLASYNEQFF. CDR3 bases: TGTGCCAGCTCACCACCTCTAGCTAGCTACAATGAGCAGTTCTTC. The full variable domain, its missing parts supplied by reference TRBV18 and TRBJ2-1, is NAGVMQNPRHLVRRRGQEARLRCSPMKGHSHVYWYRQLPEEGLKFMVYLQKENIIDESGMPKERFSAEFPKEGPSILRIQQVVRGDSAAYFCASSPPLASYNEQFFGPGTRLTVL.

This clone was counted ten times or more. This chain links TRBV4-2 with TRBJ2-7; D may be TRBD2 (6 bases). The CDR3 sequence is 16 residues long. Germline CDR1 reads LGHNA; CDR2 reads YNFKEQ. Trimming stripped 1 base from V and 2 bases from J, with 15 bases between. The CDR3 sequence is CASSQGRARGTYEQYF. CDR3 sequence (DNA): TGTGCCAGCAGCCAAGGGAGGGCTCGGGGAACCTACGAGCAGTACTTC.

The sample holds many counts of this clone. This chain connects TRBV5-5 to TRBJ1-4, with D possibly matching TRBD1 (5 bases). The CDR3 has 15 residues. The V gene lost 4 bases and the J gene lost 7 bases, with 17 bases spanning the gap. The germline CDR1 and CDR2 sequences are SGHKS and YYEKEE (reference sequence). Here the CDR3 DNA reads TGTGCCAGCAGCACCGGAGAGGGGAGGATTGAAAAACTGTTTTTT. It encodes CASSTGEGRIEKLFF.

This clone was counted at least ten times. The gene calls are TRBV6-1 and TRBJ2-2; TRBD2 might be the D (5 bases). Trimming removed 8 bases from V and 6 bases from J, with 13 bases in between. This CDR3 has 13 residues. The V gene's germline CDR1 is MNHNS and CDR2 SASEGT. The CDR3 DNA follows: TGTGCCAGCTCCTTGGAGGTGCCCGGGGAGCTGTTTTTT. Translated, it gives CASSLEVPGELFF.

The chain has TRBV11-2 and TRBJ2-7, with 7 bases aligning to TRBD2. CDR1 and CDR2 (germline): SGHAT, FQNNGV. V shed 1 base and J 1 base; nucleotides not matched to a gene: 4. This CDR3 is built from 15 residues. CDR3 residues: CASSLVAGLSYEQYF. The DNA of the CDR3 is TGTGCCAGCAGCTTAGTAGCGGGTCTTTCCTACGAGCAGTACTTC.

This clone was observed at least ten times. This sequence joins TRBV21-1 and TRBJ1-2. TRBV21-1 is marked as a pseudogene. This CDR3 spans 16 amino acids. The CDR3 is CASSKKSAGTPPGYTF. CDR3 coding DNA: TGTGCCAGCAGCAAAAAGTCCGCAGGGACTCCCCCAGGCTACACCTTC.

The sample holds many counts of this clone. The rearrangement links TRBV6-5 to TRBJ2-1; possibly TRBD1 for D (6 bases). CDR1 is MNHEY, CDR2 SVGAGI, per germline. This CDR3 comprises 13 residues. Between the trimmed V and J ends, which lost 7 bases and 3 bases, there was a span of 10 bases. The CDR3 sequence is CASKRDNYNEQFF. CDR3 sequence (DNA): TGTGCCAGCAAACGGGACAACTACAATGAGCAGTTCTTC.

This clone was picked up many times. This chain joins TRBV6-6 and TRBJ1-1; 8 bases map to TRBD1. CDR3 length equals 13 residues. With V trimmed by 6 bases and J by 3 bases, 3 bases remained unmatched. Germline CDR1 is MNHNY and CDR2 is SVGAGI (reference sequence). CDR3: CASRLQGDTEAFF. CDR3 nucleotide sequence: TGTGCCAGCAGACTACAGGGGGACACTGAAGCTTTCTTT.

This clone was counted between two and nine times. The chain uses TRBV7-3 and TRBJ2-1; 7 nucleotides align to TRBD2. Losses at the gene ends were 2 bases for V and 0 bases for J; bases not matched to a gene: 7. This CDR3 has 17 amino acids. CDR1 is SGHTA, CDR2 FQGTGA, per germline. In DNA form, the CDR3 reads TGTGCCAGCAGCTTATTTGGCGGGAGTAACTCCTACAATGAGCAGTTCTTC. Translating it yields CASSLFGGSNSYNEQFF.

This clone has at least ten counts. V gene TRBV7-2 combines with J gene TRBJ1-6; D might be TRBD1 (6 bases). Trimming removed 1 base from V and 7 bases from J, with 11 bases in between. The CDR3 totals 15 residues. Germline V CDR1 and CDR2: SGHTA, FQGNSA. The CDR3 DNA reads as TGTGCCAGCAGCTTAGGTCACAGGGCAAATTCACCCCTCCACTTT. This encodes CASSLGHRANSPLHF.

In its sample, this clone was seen many times. This chain joins TRBV20-1 and TRBJ2-7; D perhaps matches TRBD1 (5 bases). Germline V lookup: CDR1 DFQATT, CDR2 SNEGSKA (reference sequence). Deletions cut 5 bases from V and 3 bases from J, with 8 bases between. The CDR3 totals 11 residues. CDR3 DNA sequence: TGCAGTGCTTTAGACAGCTACGAGCAGTACTTC. This codes for CSALDSYEQYF.

V is TRBV5-1 and J is TRBJ2-5; 13 nucleotides match TRBD2. This CDR3 is 17 amino acids long. Trimming cost V 4 bases and J 3 bases; bases outside gene matches: 9. In germline, CDR1 is SGHRS, CDR2 YFSETQ. The CDR3 bases are TGCGCCAGCAGCACCGGACTAGCGGGAGCCGGGGAAGAGACCCAGTACTTC. Amino acid sequence: CASSTGLAGAGEETQYF. The entire variable domain, with the rest obtained from reference TRBV5-1 and TRBJ2-5, is as follows: KAGVTQTPRYLIKTRGQQVTLSCSPISGHRSVSWYQQTPGQGLQFLFEYFSETQRNKGNFPGRFSGRQFSNSRSEMNVSTLELGDSALYLCASSTGLAGAGEETQYFGPGTRLLVL.

Only a few counts were recorded for this clone. This chain uses TRBV4-1 with TRBJ2-1; TRBD1 matches 11 bases. The CDR3 has 15 residues. The V gene's germline CDR1 is MGHRA and CDR2 YSYEKL. V dropped 4 bases and J dropped 7; count of bases not matched to a gene: 6. The CDR3 DNA is TGCGCCAGCAGCCCGGACAGGGGGCGCTTGAATGAGCAGTTCTTC. Translated: CASSPDRGRLNEQFF.

This clone was seen at least ten times. The chain links TRBV2 to TRBJ1-1, with unresolved D. Germline values: CDR1 SNHLY, CDR2 FYNNEI. Trimming removed 4 bases at V and 5 bases at J, with 11 bases between. CDR3 size: 13 residues. DNA of the CDR3: TGTGCCAGCAGTGGGGAGGGCTGGACTGAAGCTTTCTTT. The encoded protein is CASSGEGWTEAFF. Combining the CDR3 with reference TRBV2 and TRBJ1-1 gives the whole variable domain EPEVTQTPSHQVTQMGQEVILRCVPISNHLYFYWYRQILGQKVEFLVSFYNNEISEKSEIFDDQFSVERPDGSNFTLKIRSTKLEDSAMYFCASSGEGWTEAFFGQGTRLTVV.

This clone was seen many times. Here the CDR3 DNA reads TGTGCCTGGAGTCTAGGGGTCGAGCAGTACTTC. Its translation is CAWSLGVEQYF. The chain employs TRBV30 and TRBJ2-7, with TRBD1 as a possible D gene (5 bases). Between the trimmed V and J ends, which lost 2 bases and 6 bases, there was a span of 8 bases. The CDR3 loop spans 11 amino acids. CDR1 and CDR2 from the germline V gene are GTSNPN and SVGIG (reference sequence).

Many counts were recorded for this clone. J is TRBJ2-5 and V is TRBV11-2; no clear D gene. Trimming cost V 2 bases and J 5 bases, with 15 bases left between them. CDR1 is SGHAT, CDR2 FQNNGV, per germline. This CDR3 spans 15 amino acids. CDR3 amino acids: CASSLTVPARETQYF. CDR3 nucleotide sequence: TGTGCCAGCAGCTTAACTGTTCCGGCCAGGGAGACCCAGTACTTC.

This clone has a count of ten or more. The V and J genes are TRBV7-6 and TRBJ1-1; 10 bases match TRBD1. Germline CDR1 reads SGHVS; CDR2 reads FNYEAQ. V trimming: 1 base; J trimming: 6 bases; junction bases outside the gene matches: 5. The length of the CDR3 is 15 residues. In DNA form, the CDR3 reads TGTGCCAGCAGCTTAGATGGGACAGGGGCGTCTGAAGCTTTCTTT. This codes for CASSLDGTGASEAFF. Full variable domain (missing parts from reference TRBV7-6 and TRBJ1-1): GAGVSQSPRYKVTKRGQDVALRCDPISGHVSLYWYRQALGQGPEFLTYFNYEAQQDKSGLPNDRFSAERPEGSISTLTIQRTEQRDSAMYRCASSLDGTGASEAFFGQGTRLTVV.

This clone was counted at least ten times. V usage is TRBV5-6 and J usage is TRBJ2-6; no definite D call. The CDR3 runs to 17 residues. Germline V CDR1 and CDR2: SGHDT, YYEEEE. V lost 4 bases and J lost 0, with 14 bases in between. This CDR3 is CASSPSPGNSGANVLTF. The DNA of the CDR3 is TGTGCCAGCAGCCCTTCCCCAGGAAACTCTGGGGCCAACGTCCTGACTTTC.

This clone was counted at least ten times. The CDR3 protein is CASSLAGFLMSGQGDGELFF. The CDR3 region has the DNA TGCGCCAGCAGCTTGGCCGGTTTCTTGATGTCCGGACAGGGCGACGGGGAGCTGTTTTTT. This chain connects TRBV5-1 to TRBJ2-2, with 8 bases that match TRBD1. Germline V gene lookup returns CDR1 SGHRS and CDR2 YFSETQ. The CDR3 runs to 20 residues. After removal of 0 bases from V and 7 bases from J, the junction contained 20 bases not matched to a gene.

In this sample, this clone turned up many times. This chain links TRBV7-3 with TRBJ1-2; 8 nucleotides agree with TRBD1. Germline V lookup: CDR1 SGHTA, CDR2 FQGTGA. There are 15 residues in the CDR3. Trimming removed 6 bases from V and 6 bases from J; junction bases left unmatched: 12. The DNA for the CDR3 is TGTGCCAGCAGTCGGGGAGGACAGGGAGGAGATGGCTACACCTTC. It codes for CASSRGGQGGDGYTF.

This clone appeared many times. The rearrangement links TRBV27 to TRBJ2-1; the D gene is possibly TRBD2 (6 bases). The CDR3 has 13 amino acids. Germline V gene sequence: CDR1 MNHEY, CDR2 SMNVEV (reference sequence). V gave up 4 bases and J gave up 4 bases, with 8 bases separating them. CDR3 loop: CASSWGEYNEQFF. The DNA of the CDR3 is TGTGCCAGCAGTTGGGGGGAGTACAATGAGCAGTTCTTC.

This clone was seen many times. V is TRBV27 and J is TRBJ2-7; weak D call: TRBD1 (6 bases). The CDR3 has 18 amino acids. The ends were cut back, 0 bases at V and 9 bases at J, with 27 bases in the middle. Germline V lookup: CDR1 MNHEY, CDR2 SMNVEV (reference sequence). The DNA for the CDR3 is TGTGCCAGCAGTTTATCGATTTTGGTCGGGACATCGTTCAGGAGGCAGTACTTC. Protein: CASSLSILVGTSFRRQYF.

This clone was counted ten times or more. The chain has TRBV5-1 and TRBJ2-1; no firm D call. Germline V CDR1 and CDR2: SGHRS, YFSETQ. The CDR3 loop spans 16 amino acids. The germline V and J ends were trimmed by 1 base and 5 bases, with 16 bases remaining between them. The CDR3 region is CASSLFLGASHNEQFF. Here the CDR3 DNA reads TGCGCCAGCAGCTTGTTCTTAGGAGCTTCCCACAATGAGCAGTTCTTC.